Detailed here is one T cell receptor beta chain. Antigen unknown. This entry is derived from a study of CD8+ T cells in alopecia areata. The study, taken as a whole, reports: The study found higher clonality in lesional than normal scalp, especially in alopecia totalis/universalis.

PBMCs, the starting material, were the source of sorted CD4+ and CD8+ T cells. The authors extracted RNA and reverse transcribed it into cDNA as the sequencing template. TCRdb keeps only in-frame clones here, not all; method: immunoSEQ multiplex PCR. This table holds 110,000 to 150,000 clones, about 60% found once. The sample here was CD4+ T cells sorted from blood, taken at week 0. The TCR was taken from a human donor with alopecia areata.

The DNA for the CDR3 is TGCGCCAGCAGTCGGGACTTGGGGACGGAGACCCAGTACTTC. Its protein product is CASSRDLGTETQYF. V is TRBV5-1 and J is TRBJ2-5, with D possibly TRBD2 on 6 matching bases. Germline values: CDR1 SGHRS, CDR2 YFSETQ. Trimming removed 5 bases from V and 5 bases from J, with 16 bases in between. The length of the CDR3 is 14 residues. Full variable domain (remainder filled in from reference TRBV5-1 and TRBJ2-5): KAGVTQTPRYLIKTRGQQVTLSCSPISGHRSVSWYQQTPGQGLQFLFEYFSETQRNKGNFPGRFSGRQFSNSRSEMNVSTLELGDSALYLCASSRDLGTETQYFGPGTRLLVL.